The sequence of this T cell receptor (beta chain) was determined in a study of shared clonotypes between healthy human individuals. Study-wide findings and caveats: Clonotypes that were shared across a handful of donors made up around 5% of naive CD4 clonotypes.

Comments on this clone: The antigen remains unidentified. This sample includes further DNA sequences coding for the same CDR3.

V lost 1 base, J lost 4 bases, and 4 bases lay in between. CDR3 length: 12 residues. The germline gives CDR1 SGHTA, CDR2 FQGNSA. Only in-frame clones appear in the TCRdb table, and some are missing; sequencing was by immunoSEQ multiplex PCR. Of a few hundred thousand clones listed, approximately 97% are singletons. The TCR sequence derives from a woman aged 25 to 39 in good health. Specimen: naive CD4+ T cells sorted from blood. The subset here: CD45RA+ positively selected. The chain has TRBV7-2 and TRBJ1-2; D uncertain. The CDR3 DNA reads as TGTGCCAGCAGCTTAGTTAGCTATGGCTACACCTTC. It encodes CASSLVSYGYTF.